This T cell receptor beta chain originates from a study of CD8+ T cells in alopecia areata. Study details: At a dose of 5 to 10 mg twice daily, oral tofacitinib was given to treated patients.

RNA extraction was followed by reverse transcription into cDNA, which acted as the sequencing template. TCRdb keeps only in-frame clones here, not all; method: immunoSEQ multiplex PCR. In the table there are roughly 190,000 clones, 60% of which are singletons. Specified treatment: oral pan-JAK inhibitor, 5-10 mg twice daily. Sorting separated CD4+ and CD8+ T cells out of PBMCs. This clone was seen only a few times. No antigen is known for it. Study-wide results and caveats: On tofacitinib, scalp and blood still held many of the expanded lesional clones. Scalp clonality decreased significantly with tofacitinib, and so did expanded CD8+ clones among the top 100.

This specimen was CD4+ T cells sorted from blood, taken at week 24, from a patient treated with tofacitinib. The sequence was obtained from a human donor with alopecia areata.

The CDR3 is CASRTSGVSYNEQFF. The CDR3 nucleotides read TGTGCCAGCAGAACGTCAGGGGTGTCCTACAATGAGCAGTTCTTC. The chain carries TRBV6-6 and TRBJ2-1; D is perhaps TRBD1 (6 bases). CDR3 size: 15 residues. Between the trimmed V and J ends, which lost 6 bases and 1 base, there was a span of 13 bases. Germline CDR1 reads MNHNY; CDR2 reads SVGAGI (reference sequence).